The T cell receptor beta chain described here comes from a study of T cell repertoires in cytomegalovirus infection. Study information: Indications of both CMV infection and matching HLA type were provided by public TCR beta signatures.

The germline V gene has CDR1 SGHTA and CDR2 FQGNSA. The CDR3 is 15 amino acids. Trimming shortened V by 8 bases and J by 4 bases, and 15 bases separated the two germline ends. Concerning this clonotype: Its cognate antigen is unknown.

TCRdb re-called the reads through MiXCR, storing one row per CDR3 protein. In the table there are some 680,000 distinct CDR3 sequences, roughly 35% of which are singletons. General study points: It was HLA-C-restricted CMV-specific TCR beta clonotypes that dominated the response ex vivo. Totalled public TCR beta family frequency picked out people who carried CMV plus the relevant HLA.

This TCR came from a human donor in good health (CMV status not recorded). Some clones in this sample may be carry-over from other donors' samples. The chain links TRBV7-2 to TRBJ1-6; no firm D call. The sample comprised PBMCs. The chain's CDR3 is CASREWTVYNSPLHF. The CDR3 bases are TGTGCCAGCCGGGAGTGGACGGTGTATAATTCACCCCTCCACTTT.